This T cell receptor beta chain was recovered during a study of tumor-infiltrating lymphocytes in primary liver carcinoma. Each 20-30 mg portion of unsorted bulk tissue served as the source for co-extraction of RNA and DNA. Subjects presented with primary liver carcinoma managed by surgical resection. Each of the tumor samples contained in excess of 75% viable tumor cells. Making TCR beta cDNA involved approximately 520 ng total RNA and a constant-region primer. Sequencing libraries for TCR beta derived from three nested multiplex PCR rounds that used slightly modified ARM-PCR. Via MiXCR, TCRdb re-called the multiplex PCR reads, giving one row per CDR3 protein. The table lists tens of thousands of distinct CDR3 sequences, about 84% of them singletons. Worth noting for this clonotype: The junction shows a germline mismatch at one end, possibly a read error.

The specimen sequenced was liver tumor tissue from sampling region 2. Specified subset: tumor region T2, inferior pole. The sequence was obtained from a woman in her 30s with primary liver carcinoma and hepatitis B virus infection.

The CDR3 DNA reads TGTGCCATCAGTGAGTCGGCTACCAGTCGAGAGACCCAATACTTC. Translation gives CAISESATSRETQYF. The rearrangement links TRBV10-3 to TRBJ2-5; D not certain. Per germline, CDR1 ENHRY and CDR2 SYGVKD. CDR3 length: 15 residues.